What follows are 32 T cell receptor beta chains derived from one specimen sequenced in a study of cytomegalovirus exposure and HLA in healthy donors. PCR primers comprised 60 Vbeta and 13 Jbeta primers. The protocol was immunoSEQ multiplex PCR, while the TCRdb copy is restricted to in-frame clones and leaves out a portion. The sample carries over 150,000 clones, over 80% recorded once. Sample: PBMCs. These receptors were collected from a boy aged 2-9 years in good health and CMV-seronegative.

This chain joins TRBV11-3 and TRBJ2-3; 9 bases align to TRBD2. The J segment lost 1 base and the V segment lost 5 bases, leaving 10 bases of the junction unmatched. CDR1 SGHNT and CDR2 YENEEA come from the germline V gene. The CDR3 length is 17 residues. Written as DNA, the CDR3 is TGTGCCAGCAGCCGACGAACTAGCGGGCGAGGCACAGATACGCAGTATTTT. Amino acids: CASSRRTSGRGTDTQYF.

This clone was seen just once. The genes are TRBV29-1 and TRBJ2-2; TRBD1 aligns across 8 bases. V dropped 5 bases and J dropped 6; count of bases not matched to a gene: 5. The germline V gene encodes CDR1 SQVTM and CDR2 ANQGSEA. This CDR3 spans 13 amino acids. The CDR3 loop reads CSVRTGLSGELFF. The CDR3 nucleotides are TGCAGCGTTAGGACAGGGCTATCCGGGGAGCTGTTTTTT.

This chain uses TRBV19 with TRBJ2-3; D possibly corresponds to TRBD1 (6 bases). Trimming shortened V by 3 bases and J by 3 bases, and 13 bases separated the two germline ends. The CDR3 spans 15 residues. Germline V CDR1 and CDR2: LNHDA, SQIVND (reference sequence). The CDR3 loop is CASSMGAQGTDTQYF. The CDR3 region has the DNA TGTGCCAGTAGTATGGGGGCCCAAGGGACAGATACGCAGTATTTT.

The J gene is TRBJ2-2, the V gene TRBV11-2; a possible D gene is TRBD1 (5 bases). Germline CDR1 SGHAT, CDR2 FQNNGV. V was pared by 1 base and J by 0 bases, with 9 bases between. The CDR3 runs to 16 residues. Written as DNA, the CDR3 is TGTGCCAGCAGCTTAGTTCCAGGGTCGAACACCGGGGAGCTGTTTTTT. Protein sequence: CASSLVPGSNTGELFF.

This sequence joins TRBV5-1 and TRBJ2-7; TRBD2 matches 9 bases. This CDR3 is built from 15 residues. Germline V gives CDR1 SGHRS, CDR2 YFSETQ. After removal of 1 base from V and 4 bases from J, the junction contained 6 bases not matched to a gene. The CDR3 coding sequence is TGCGCCAGCAGCTTGTTCGCGGGAGGGGGTTACGAGCAGTACTTC. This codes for CASSLFAGGGYEQYF. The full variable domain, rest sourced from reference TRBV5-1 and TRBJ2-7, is KAGVTQTPRYLIKTRGQQVTLSCSPISGHRSVSWYQQTPGQGLQFLFEYFSETQRNKGNFPGRFSGRQFSNSRSEMNVSTLELGDSALYLCASSLFAGGGYEQYFGPGTRLTVT.

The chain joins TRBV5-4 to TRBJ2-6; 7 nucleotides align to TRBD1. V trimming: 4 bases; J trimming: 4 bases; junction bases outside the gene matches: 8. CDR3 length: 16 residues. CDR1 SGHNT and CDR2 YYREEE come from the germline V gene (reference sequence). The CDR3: CASSEVQGRGANVLTF. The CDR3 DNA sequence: TGTGCCAGCAGCGAAGTACAGGGGAGAGGGGCCAACGTCCTGACTTTC. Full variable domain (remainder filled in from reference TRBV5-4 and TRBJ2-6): ETGVTQSPTHLIKTRGQQVTLRCSSQSGHNTVSWYQQALGQGPQFIFQYYREEENGRGNFPPRFSGLQFPNYSSELNVNALELDDSALYLCASSEVQGRGANVLTFGAGSRLTVL.

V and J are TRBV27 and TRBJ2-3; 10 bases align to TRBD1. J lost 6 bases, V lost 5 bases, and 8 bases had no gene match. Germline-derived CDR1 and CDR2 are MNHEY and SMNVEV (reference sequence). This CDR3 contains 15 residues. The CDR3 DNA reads TGTGCCAGCAGTCCACTCCGGGACAGGGGTGATACGCAGTATTTT. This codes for CASSPLRDRGDTQYF.

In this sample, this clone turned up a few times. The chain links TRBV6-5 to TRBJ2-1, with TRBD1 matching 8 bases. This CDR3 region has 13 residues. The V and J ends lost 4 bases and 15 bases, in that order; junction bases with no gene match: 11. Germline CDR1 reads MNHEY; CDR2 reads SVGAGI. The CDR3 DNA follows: TGTGCCAGCAGTTCAGCAGGGGGCGGGAAACCGTTCTTC. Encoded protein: CASSSAGGGKPFF.

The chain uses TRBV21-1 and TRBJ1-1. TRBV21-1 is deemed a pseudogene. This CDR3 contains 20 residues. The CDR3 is CASSKSARGVNYLMNTEAFF. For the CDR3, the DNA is TGTGCCAGCAGCAAGTCAGCGCGGGGAGTGAACTACTTGATGAATACTGAAGCTTTCTTT.

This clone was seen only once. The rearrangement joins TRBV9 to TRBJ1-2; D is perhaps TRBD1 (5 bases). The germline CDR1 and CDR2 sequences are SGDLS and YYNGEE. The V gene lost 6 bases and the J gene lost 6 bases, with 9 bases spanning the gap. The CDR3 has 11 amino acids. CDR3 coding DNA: TGTGCCAGCAATGGGGGGAATGGCTACACCTTC. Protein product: CASNGGNGYTF.

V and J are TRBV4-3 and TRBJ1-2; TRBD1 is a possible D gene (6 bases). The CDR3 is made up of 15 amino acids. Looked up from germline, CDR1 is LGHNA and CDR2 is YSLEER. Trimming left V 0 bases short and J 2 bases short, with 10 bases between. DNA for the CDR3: TGCGCCAGCAGCCAAGAAGGGAGGGGGAACTATGGCTACACCTTC. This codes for CASSQEGRGNYGYTF.

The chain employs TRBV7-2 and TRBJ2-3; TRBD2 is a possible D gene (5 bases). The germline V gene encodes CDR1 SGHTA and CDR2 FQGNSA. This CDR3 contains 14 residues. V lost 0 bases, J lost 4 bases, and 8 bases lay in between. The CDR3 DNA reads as TGTGCCAGCAGCTTAGCTACACTAGCAGATACGCAGTATTTT. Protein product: CASSLATLADTQYF.

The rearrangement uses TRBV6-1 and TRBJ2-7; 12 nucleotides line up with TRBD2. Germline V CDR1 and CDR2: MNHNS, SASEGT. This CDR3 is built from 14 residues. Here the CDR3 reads CASSRTSGDYEQCV. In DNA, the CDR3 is TGTGCCAGCAGTCGGACTAGCGGGGACTACGAGCAGTGCGTC.

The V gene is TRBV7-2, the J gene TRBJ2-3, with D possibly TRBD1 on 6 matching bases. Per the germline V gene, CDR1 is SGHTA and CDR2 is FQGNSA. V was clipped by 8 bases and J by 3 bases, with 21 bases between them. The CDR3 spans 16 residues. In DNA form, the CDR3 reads TGTGCCAGCGGCTCCTCAGGGGCCAAGGGAACAGATACGCAGTATTTT. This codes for CASGSSGAKGTDTQYF. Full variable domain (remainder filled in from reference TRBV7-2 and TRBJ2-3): GAGVSQSPSNKVTEKGKDVELRCDPISGHTALYWYRQSLGQGLEFLIYFQGNSAPDKSGLPSDRFSAERTGGSVSTLTIQRTQQEDSAVYLCASGSSGAKGTDTQYFGPGTRLTVL.

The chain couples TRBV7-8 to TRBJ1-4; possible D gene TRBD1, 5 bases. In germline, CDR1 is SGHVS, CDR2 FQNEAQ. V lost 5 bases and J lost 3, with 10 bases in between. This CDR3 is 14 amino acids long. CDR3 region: CASSPGPANEKLFF. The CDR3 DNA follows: TGTGCCAGCAGCCCAGGGCCGGCTAATGAAAAACTGTTTTTT.

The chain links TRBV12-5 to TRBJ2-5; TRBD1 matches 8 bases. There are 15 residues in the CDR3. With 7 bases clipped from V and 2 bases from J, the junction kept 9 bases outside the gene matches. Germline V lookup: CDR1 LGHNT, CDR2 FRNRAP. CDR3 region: CASAGVQGAQETQYF. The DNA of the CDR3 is TGTGCTAGTGCGGGGGTCCAGGGGGCACAAGAGACCCAGTACTTC.

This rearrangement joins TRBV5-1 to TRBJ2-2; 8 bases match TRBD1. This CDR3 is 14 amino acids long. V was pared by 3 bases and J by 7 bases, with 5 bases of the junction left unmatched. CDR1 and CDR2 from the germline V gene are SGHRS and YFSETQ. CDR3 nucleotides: TGCGCCAGCAGCTCCGACAGGGGAATCGGGGAGCTGTTTTTT. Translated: CASSSDRGIGELFF.

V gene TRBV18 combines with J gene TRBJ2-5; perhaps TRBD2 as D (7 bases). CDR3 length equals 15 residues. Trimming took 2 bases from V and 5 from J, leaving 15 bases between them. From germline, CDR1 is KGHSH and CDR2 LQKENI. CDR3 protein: CASSPEAGALETQYF. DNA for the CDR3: TGTGCCAGCTCACCAGAGGCGGGGGCCCTGGAGACCCAGTACTTC.

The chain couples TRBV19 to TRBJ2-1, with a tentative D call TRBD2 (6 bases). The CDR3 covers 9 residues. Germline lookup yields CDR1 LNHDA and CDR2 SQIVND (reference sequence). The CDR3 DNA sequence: TGTCTGGCGGGAAAGGAGCAGTTCTTC. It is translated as CLAGKEQFF.

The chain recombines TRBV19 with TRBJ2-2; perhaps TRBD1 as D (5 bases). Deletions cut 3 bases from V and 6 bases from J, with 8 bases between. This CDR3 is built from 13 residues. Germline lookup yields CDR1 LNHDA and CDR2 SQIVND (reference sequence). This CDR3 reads CASSIRVPGELFF. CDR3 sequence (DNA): TGTGCCAGTAGTATCAGGGTGCCCGGGGAGCTGTTTTTT.

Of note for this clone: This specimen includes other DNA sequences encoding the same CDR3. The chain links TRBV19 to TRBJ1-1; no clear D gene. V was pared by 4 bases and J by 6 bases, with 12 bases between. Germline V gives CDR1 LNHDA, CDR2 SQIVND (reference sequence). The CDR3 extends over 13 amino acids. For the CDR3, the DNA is TGTGCCAGTAGTACGACTCGGGGAGCTGAAGCTTTCTTT. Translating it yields CASSTTRGAEAFF.

This CDR3 reads CASSPRQGSSTDTQYF. CDR3 nucleotides: TGTGCCAGCAGCCCACGACAGGGAAGCAGCACAGATACGCAGTATTTT. The rearrangement uses TRBV9 and TRBJ2-3, with 7 positions matching TRBD1. This CDR3 region has 16 residues. Germline CDR1 is SGDLS and CDR2 is YYNGEE. V shed 4 bases and J 0 bases; nucleotides not matched to a gene: 8.

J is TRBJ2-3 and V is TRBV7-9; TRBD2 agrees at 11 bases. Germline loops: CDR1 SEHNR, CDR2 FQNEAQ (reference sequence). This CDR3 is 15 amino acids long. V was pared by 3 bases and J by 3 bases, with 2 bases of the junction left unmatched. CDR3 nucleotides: TGTGCCAGCAGCTTCCTAGCGGGAGGAACAGATACGCAGTATTTT. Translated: CASSFLAGGTDTQYF. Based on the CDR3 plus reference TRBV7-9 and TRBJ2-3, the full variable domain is DTGVSQNPRHKITKRGQNVTFRCDPISEHNRLYWYRQTLGQGPEFLTYFQNEAQLEKSRLLSDRFSAERPKGSFSTLEIQRTEQGDSAMYLCASSFLAGGTDTQYFGPGTRLTVL.

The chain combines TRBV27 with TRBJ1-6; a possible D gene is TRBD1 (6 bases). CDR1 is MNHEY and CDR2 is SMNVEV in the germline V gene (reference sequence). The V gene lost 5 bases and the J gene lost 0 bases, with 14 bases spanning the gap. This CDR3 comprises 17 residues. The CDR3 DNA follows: TGTGCCAGCAGTCCCGGTCGGGACAACTCCTATAATTCACCCCTCCACTTT. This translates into CASSPGRDNSYNSPLHF.

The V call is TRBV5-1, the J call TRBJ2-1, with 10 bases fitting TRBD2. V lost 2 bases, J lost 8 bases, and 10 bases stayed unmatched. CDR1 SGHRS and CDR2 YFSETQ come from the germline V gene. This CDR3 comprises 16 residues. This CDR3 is CASSFPSGSFGDEQFF. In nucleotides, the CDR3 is TGCGCCAGCAGCTTCCCTAGCGGGAGTTTCGGCGATGAGCAGTTCTTC.

The CDR3 region is CASSEFGQGSTEAFF. The DNA of the CDR3 is TGTGCCAGCAGTGAATTTGGGCAGGGGTCCACTGAAGCTTTCTTT. The chain uses TRBV25-1 and TRBJ1-1; possible D gene TRBD1, 6 bases. CDR3 size: 15 residues. The germline V and J ends were trimmed by 1 base and 4 bases, with 13 bases remaining between them. CDR1 and CDR2 (germline): MGHDK, SYGVNS. The full variable domain, with the rest looked up from reference TRBV25-1 and TRBJ1-1, is EADIYQTPRYLVIGTGKKITLECSQTMGHDKMYWYQQDPGMELHLIHYSYGVNSTEKGDLSSESTVSRIRTEHFPLTLESARPSHTSQYLCASSEFGQGSTEAFFGQGTRLTVV.

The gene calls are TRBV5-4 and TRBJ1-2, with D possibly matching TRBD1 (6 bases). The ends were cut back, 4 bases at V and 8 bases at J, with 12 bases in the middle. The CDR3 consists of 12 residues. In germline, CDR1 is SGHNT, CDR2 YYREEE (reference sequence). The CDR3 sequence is CASSQQGRGYTF. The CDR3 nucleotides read TGTGCCAGCAGCCAACAGGGTCGGGGCTACACCTTC. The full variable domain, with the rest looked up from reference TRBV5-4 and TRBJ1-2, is ETGVTQSPTHLIKTRGQQVTLRCSSQSGHNTVSWYQQALGQGPQFIFQYYREEENGRGNFPPRFSGLQFPNYSSELNVNALELDDSALYLCASSQQGRGYTFGSGTRLTVV.

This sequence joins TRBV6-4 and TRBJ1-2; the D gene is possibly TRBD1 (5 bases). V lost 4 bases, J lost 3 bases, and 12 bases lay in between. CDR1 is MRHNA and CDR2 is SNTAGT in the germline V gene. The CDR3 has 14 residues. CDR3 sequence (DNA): TGTGCCAGCAGTGCCGGAACAGGCGACTATGGCTACACCTTC. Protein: CASSAGTGDYGYTF.

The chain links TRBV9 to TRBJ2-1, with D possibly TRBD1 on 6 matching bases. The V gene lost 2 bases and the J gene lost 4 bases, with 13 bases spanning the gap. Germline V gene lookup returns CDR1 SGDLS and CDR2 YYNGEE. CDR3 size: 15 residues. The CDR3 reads CASSVSGTSYNEQFF. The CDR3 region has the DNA TGTGCCAGCAGCGTCTCCGGGACATCTTACAATGAGCAGTTCTTC.

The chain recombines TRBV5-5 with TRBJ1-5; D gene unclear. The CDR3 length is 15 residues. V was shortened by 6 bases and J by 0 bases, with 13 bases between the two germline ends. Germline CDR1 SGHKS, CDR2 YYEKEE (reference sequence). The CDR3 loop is CASTESGTSNQPQHF. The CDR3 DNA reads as TGTGCCAGCACCGAATCTGGCACTAGCAATCAGCCCCAGCATTTT.

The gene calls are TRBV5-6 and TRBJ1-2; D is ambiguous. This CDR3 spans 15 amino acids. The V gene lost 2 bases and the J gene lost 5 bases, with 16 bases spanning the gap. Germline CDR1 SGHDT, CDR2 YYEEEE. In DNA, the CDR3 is TGTGCCAGCAGCTTAGAGAGCGTCCTTCGATATGGCTACACCTTC. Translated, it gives CASSLESVLRYGYTF.

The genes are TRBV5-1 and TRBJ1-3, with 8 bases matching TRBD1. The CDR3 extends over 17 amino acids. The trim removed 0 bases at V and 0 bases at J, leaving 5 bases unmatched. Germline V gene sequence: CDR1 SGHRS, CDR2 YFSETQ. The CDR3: CASSLDPGGSSGNTIYF. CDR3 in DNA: TGCGCCAGCAGCTTGGATCCAGGGGGCAGCTCTGGAAACACCATATATTTT.